Below, 4 T cell receptor beta chains from the same sample are listed, as sequenced in a study of early T cells in non-severe SARS-CoV-2 infection. From the 5' RACE reads, TCRdb called clonotypes with MiXCR, one entry per CDR3 protein. The sample contains approximately 65,000 distinct CDR3 sequences, approximately 14% of which appear only once. Material: whole blood. These receptors came from an adult who was a healthcare worker with PCR-confirmed SARS-CoV-2 infection or an uninfected control (not recorded which).

This chain connects TRBV12-3 or TRBV12-4 to TRBJ1-6, with D unclear. CDR3 length equals 13 residues. V lost 5 bases and J lost 10, with 12 bases in between. The CDR3 DNA reads TGTGCCAGCAGTCCCCAGTCCTCCTCACCCCTCCACTTT. Translated: CASSPQSSSPLHF.

The rearrangement joins TRBV6-2 or TRBV6-3 to TRBJ2-1; the match to TRBD2 covers 7 bases. The CDR3 runs 13 residues. V lost 4 bases, J lost 5 bases, and 2 bases stayed unmatched. Germline assignment: CDR1 MNHEY and CDR2 SVGEGT. CDR3 DNA: TGTGCCAGCAGTTCGCGGGGGAACAATGAGCAGTTCTTC. This translates into CASSSRGNNEQFF.

The chain uses TRBV15 and TRBJ1-4; TRBD1 might be the D (5 bases). V dropped 0 bases and J dropped 6 bases, with 14 bases sitting between them. The CDR3 totals 16 residues. Germline V gives CDR1 LNHNV, CDR2 YYDKDF (reference sequence). CDR3 sequence: CATSRDRGTGDEKLFF. The CDR3, as DNA: TGTGCCACCAGCAGAGATCGAGGGACGGGGGATGAAAAACTGTTTTTT.

The rearrangement uses TRBV20-1 and TRBJ2-3, with a possible D match to TRBD2 (5 bases). Germline values: CDR1 DFQATT, CDR2 SNEGSKA (reference sequence). V dropped 0 bases and J dropped 2 bases, with 9 bases sitting between them. The length of the CDR3 is 14 residues. The DNA of the CDR3 is TGCAGTGCTAGAGATAGAGCGGCCACAGATACGCAGTATTTT. This sequence encodes CSARDRAATDTQYF.